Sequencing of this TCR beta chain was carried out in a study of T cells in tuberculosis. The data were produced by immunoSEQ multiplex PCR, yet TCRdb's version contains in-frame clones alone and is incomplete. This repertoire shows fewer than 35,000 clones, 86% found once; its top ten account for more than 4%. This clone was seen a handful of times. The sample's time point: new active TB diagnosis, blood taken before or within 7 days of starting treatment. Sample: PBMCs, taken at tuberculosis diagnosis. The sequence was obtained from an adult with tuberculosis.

The CDR3 region has the DNA TGTGCCAGCAGCGAGGACATCACAGATACGCAGTATTTT. Translation: CASSEDITDTQYF. The rearrangement joins TRBV7-2 to TRBJ2-3, with a possible D match to TRBD1 (5 bases). V was trimmed by 5 bases and J by 2 bases, leaving 8 bases between them. The CDR3 runs to 13 residues. Germline CDR1 SGHTA, CDR2 FQGNSA.